This T cell receptor (delta chain) derives from a study of gamma-delta chains in newborns, infants, children (dated by TCRdb to about 2019). For the wider study: According to the title of the study, polyclonal expansion of innate gammadelta T cells immediately after birth is driven by microbial exposure. Right after human newborns were born, the researchers looked at the way microbial exposure shaped their populations of innate gammadelta T cells.

The CDR3 spans 18 residues, from the cysteine through the phenylalanine. Here the CDR3 DNA is all that survives: 54 bases in frame from base 1. V is cut back by 3 bases and J by 3 bases, with 13 bases in the junction unmatched. Sequences GEAIGNYY (CDR1) and EKD (CDR2) are obtained from the germline V gene. These reads were obtained on an Illumina MiSeq. With CATT, TCRdb called clones again from the public reads; duplicate DNA rows were later joined. In this sample the table shows roughly 7,900 delta-chain clones, roughly 1.6% of which occur a single time. The top ten clones comprise more than 7.5% of the sample. This clone was seen only a few times. The antigen this receptor binds is unknown. TCRdb records a much larger clone's protein for this DNA, with a difference at residue 13 that likely arises from a read error; the protein given is the translation of the DNA.

This TCR was recovered from a child who was a newborn, infant or young child, either healthy, febrile or measles-vaccinated (not recorded which). The rearrangement joined TRDV2 to TRDJ1; TRDD3 fits 12 bases in the junction. The material sequenced was blood. The CDR3 corresponds to CACDFRLGDTWWADKLIF. Here is the DNA: TGTGCCTGTGACTTCCGACTGGGGGATACTTGGTGGGCCGATAAACTCATCTTT.